These T cell receptor beta chains were read from a single sample in a study of T cell responses to AZD1222 COVID-19 vaccine. The protocol was immunoSEQ multiplex PCR, while the TCRdb copy is restricted to in-frame clones and leaves out a portion. The sample has approximately 110,000 clones; approximately 90% are singletons. This specimen was peripheral blood, taken 28 days after the second AZD1222 dose. The receptors were gathered from an adult who received the AZD1222 COVID-19 vaccine. Each CDR3 is given with its conserved first and last residue. Fields, in order: clone size, J gene, V gene, D gene, CDR3 DNA, CDR3 protein. A D gene is named only where the DNA matches it firmly. Clone size, where shown, is once, few, many, or a class for clones that have expanded.

size: -
J: TRBJ1-3
V: TRBV11-2
D: -
DNA: TGTGCCAGCAGCTTCCCTCAGGCAGGGAACACCATATATTTT
CDR3: CASSFPQAGNTIYF

size: -
J: TRBJ2-2
V: TRBV5-6
D: -
DNA: TGTGCCAGCAGCTCATACGGACCCGGTGGAGGCGGGGAGCTGTTTTTT
CDR3: CASSSYGPGGGGELFF

size: -
J: TRBJ2-5
V: TRBV18
D: TRBD1
DNA: TGTGCCAGCTCAGTGGACAGGGGCGAGACCCAGTACTTC
CDR3: CASSVDRGETQYF

size: -
J: TRBJ2-7
V: TRBV28
D: TRBD1
DNA: TGTGCCAGCAGTCCACTTGTAAGGGGGCCCTACGAGCAGTACTTC
CDR3: CASSPLVRGPYEQYF

size: -
J: TRBJ1-2
V: TRBV7-9
D: TRBD1
DNA: TGTGCCAGCAGCTTAGCCCGGACAGGGGGGGACTATGGCTACACCTTC
CDR3: CASSLARTGGDYGYTF

size: -
J: TRBJ1-2
V: TRBV18
D: -
DNA: TGTGCCAGCTCAATTAATAGCTATGGCTACACCTTC
CDR3: CASSINSYGYTF

size: once
J: TRBJ1-3
V: TRBV7-9
D: -
DNA: TGTGCCAGCAGCCCGCAGGGGCCTGGAAACACCATATATTTT
CDR3: CASSPQGPGNTIYF

size: -
J: TRBJ1-1
V: TRBV28
D: -
DNA: TGTGCCAGCAGTTCCCAGGGTGGGAGGACTGAAGCTTTCTTT
CDR3: CASSSQGGRTEAFF

size: -
J: TRBJ2-2
V: TRBV18
D: -
DNA: TGTGCCAGCCCGACGGGTAGGACACGAAACACCGGGGAGCTGTTTTTT
CDR3: CASPTGRTRNTGELFF

size: once
J: TRBJ1-2
V: TRBV4-2
D: -
DNA: TGTGCCAGCAGCCAAGATAGGCAGACCAACTATGGCTACACCTTC
CDR3: CASSQDRQTNYGYTF

size: -
J: TRBJ2-1
V: TRBV3-1/TRBV3-2
D: TRBD2
DNA: TGTGCCAGCAGCCTTGGACTAGCGGTTAATGAGCAGTTCTTC
CDR3: CASSLGLAVNEQFF

size: few
J: TRBJ1-4
V: TRBV2
D: -
DNA: TGTGCCAGCACGTTCATACGTGTTGAAAAACTGTTTTTT
CDR3: CASTFIRVEKLFF

size: -
J: TRBJ2-5
V: TRBV5-1
D: -
DNA: TGCGCCAGCAGCGTGGGGCCCGTTGGGAGCACTACCCAGTACTTC
CDR3: CASSVGPVGSTTQYF

size: -
J: TRBJ1-2
V: TRBV29-1
D: -
DNA: TGCAGCGTGGGACCGGTTGTTGTGGATGGCTACACCTTC
CDR3: CSVGPVVVDGYTF

size: -
J: TRBJ2-7
V: TRBV9
D: TRBD1
DNA: TGTGCCAGCAGCCCCCGGACAGGACGGAGCTCCTACGAGCAGTACTTC
CDR3: CASSPRTGRSSYEQYF

size: -
J: TRBJ1-2
V: TRBV11-2
D: -
DNA: TGTGCCAGCAGCTTGGCAGAAGGGGCTAACTATGGCTACACCTTC
CDR3: CASSLAEGANYGYTF

size: -
J: TRBJ1-3
V: TRBV28
D: -
DNA: TGTGCCAGCAGCAACTGGTCCCCAGGGACTGGAAACACCATATATTTT
CDR3: CASSNWSPGTGNTIYF

size: few
J: TRBJ2-1
V: TRBV3-1/TRBV3-2
D: -
DNA: TGTGCCAGCAGCCGACGATGGGATTCCTACAATGAGCAGTTCTTC
CDR3: CASSRRWDSYNEQFF

size: -
J: TRBJ2-7
V: TRBV3-1/TRBV3-2
D: -
DNA: TGTGCCAGCAGCCAAGATTCGGACTACGAGCAGTACTTC
CDR3: CASSQDSDYEQYF

size: -
J: TRBJ1-5
V: TRBV28
D: -
DNA: TGTGCCAGCAGTTTATTAGGGAGTGGCAATCAGCCCCAGCATTTT
CDR3: CASSLLGSGNQPQHF

size: -
J: TRBJ2-2
V: TRBV19
D: -
DNA: TGTGCCAGTAGTATACGGACGAACACCGGGGAGCTGTTTTTT
CDR3: CASSIRTNTGELFF

size: -
J: TRBJ1-3
V: TRBV28
D: -
DNA: TGTGCCAGCAGTTTGGGGGGGGCACTAGGTGGAAACACCATATATTTT
CDR3: CASSLGGALGGNTIYF

size: -
J: TRBJ1-2
V: TRBV5-5
D: TRBD1
DNA: TGTGCCAGCAGCTTGGAACGCACAGGGGTGTTTAATGGCTACACCTTC
CDR3: CASSLERTGVFNGYTF

size: -
J: TRBJ2-7
V: TRBV6-5
D: TRBD1
DNA: TGTGCCAGCAGTTTTCAAACAGGGGTCCCCTACGAGCAGTACTTC
CDR3: CASSFQTGVPYEQYF

size: -
J: TRBJ2-1
V: TRBV3-1/TRBV3-2
D: TRBD1
DNA: TGTGCCAGCAGCCAAGTCAAGACAGGGGCGTTGGATGAGCAGTTCTTC
CDR3: CASSQVKTGALDEQFF

size: -
J: TRBJ2-5
V: TRBV5-1
D: TRBD1
DNA: TGCGCCAGCAGCTCGCTAGAGTACGGCAGGGGGGAGACCCAGTACTTC
CDR3: CASSSLEYGRGETQYF

size: -
J: TRBJ2-6
V: TRBV24-1
D: -
DNA: TGTGCCACCAGTGATTGGGGGGATGGGGCCAACGTCCTGACTTTC
CDR3: CATSDWGDGANVLTF

size: -
J: TRBJ2-5
V: TRBV10-1
D: -
DNA: TGCGCCAGCAAACGGACTTCAGGTGACGCGACCCAGTACTTC
CDR3: CASKRTSGDATQYF

size: -
J: TRBJ1-1
V: TRBV6-5
D: -
DNA: TGTGCCAGCAGTTCCGAGGGGATCCACACTGAAGCTTTCTTT
CDR3: CASSSEGIHTEAFF

size: -
J: TRBJ2-5
V: TRBV7-2
D: -
DNA: TGTGCCAGCGGGTCGGGATCTTTAGAGACCCAGTACTTC
CDR3: CASGSGSLETQYF

size: -
J: TRBJ1-5
V: TRBV27
D: -
DNA: TGTGCCAGCAGTTCCAAACGACAGTATCTAGGACAGCCCCAGCATTTT
CDR3: CASSSKRQYLGQPQHF

size: -
J: TRBJ2-1
V: TRBV5-1
D: -
DNA: TGCGCCAGCAGCTCATGGTGGCTGCCGGACGATGAGCAGTTCTTC
CDR3: CASSSWWLPDDEQFF

size: -
J: TRBJ2-7
V: TRBV5-1
D: TRBD2
DNA: TGCGCCAGCAGCTTGCAACTAGCGGGAGCCTACGAGCAGTACTTC
CDR3: CASSLQLAGAYEQYF

size: once
J: TRBJ1-2
V: TRBV7-2
D: -
DNA: TGTGCCAGCAGCTTAGTGGGATCAACGGCTAACTATGGCTACACCTTC
CDR3: CASSLVGSTANYGYTF

size: -
J: TRBJ2-3
V: TRBV6-2/TRBV6-3
D: TRBD2
DNA: TGTGCCAGCAGTTACGAGGCTAGCGGGAGCACAGATACGCAGTATTTT
CDR3: CASSYEASGSTDTQYF

size: -
J: TRBJ2-3
V: TRBV10-1
D: -
DNA: TGCGCCAGCAGTGGGACAGCTAGCACAGATACGCAGTATTTT
CDR3: CASSGTASTDTQYF

size: -
J: TRBJ2-3
V: TRBV11-2
D: TRBD1
DNA: TGTGCCAGCAGCTTAGATCTGGACAGGGTATCAGATACGCAGTATTTT
CDR3: CASSLDLDRVSDTQYF

size: -
J: TRBJ1-1
V: TRBV28
D: -
DNA: TGTGCCAGCAGTCAAATCGGGACACCCTACACTGAAGCTTTCTTT
CDR3: CASSQIGTPYTEAFF

size: -
J: TRBJ1-5
V: TRBV2
D: TRBD1
DNA: TGTGCCAGCAGTGGGGACAGGGGGCTCTATCAGCCCCAGCATTTT
CDR3: CASSGDRGLYQPQHF

size: -
J: TRBJ2-2
V: TRBV19
D: -
DNA: TGTGCCAGTAGTCGCGGGGTACAGGCCGGGGAGCTGTTTTTT
CDR3: CASSRGVQAGELFF

size: few
J: TRBJ1-1
V: TRBV5-1
D: -
DNA: TGCGCCAGCAGCTTGCCGGCAGGGTCGAACACTGAAGCTTTCTTT
CDR3: CASSLPAGSNTEAFF

size: -
J: TRBJ2-1
V: TRBV19
D: TRBD2
DNA: TGTGCCAGTAGTATAGCCCCCCTAGCGGGAGTTGATGAGCAGTTCTTC
CDR3: CASSIAPLAGVDEQFF

size: -
J: TRBJ1-1
V: TRBV5-8
D: -
DNA: TGTGCCAGCTCTCCTGGATGGCTGGGGGGAACTGAAGCTTTCTTT
CDR3: CASSPGWLGGTEAFF

size: -
J: TRBJ1-2
V: TRBV7-9
D: TRBD1
DNA: TGTGCCAGCAGCTTAACCACCGGGACAGGGGGCGCGGATGGCTACACCTTC
CDR3: CASSLTTGTGGADGYTF

size: -
J: TRBJ2-5
V: TRBV6-1
D: -
DNA: TGTGCCAGCAGTGAAAGGCTTAAAGAGACCCAGTACTTC
CDR3: CASSERLKETQYF